These 23 T cell receptor beta chains were sequenced from one sample in a study of T cells after yellow fever vaccination. One entry per CDR3 protein results from TCRdb running MiXCR on the 5' RACE reads. The table includes under 700,000 distinct CDR3 sequences, less than 20% detected once. Sequenced material: PBMCs, taken less than 6 days after the first yellow fever vaccination. These receptors came from a man aged 18 to 30 who received the YFV17D yellow fever vaccine.

This clonotype was counted only a few times. The rearrangement links TRBV27 to TRBJ1-2, with D possibly TRBD1 on 5 matching bases. The V end was cut by 3 bases, the J end by 4 bases, with 15 bases between. This CDR3 contains 15 residues. Germline V lookup: CDR1 MNHEY, CDR2 SMNVEV (reference sequence). CDR3 protein: CASSLIGGTLYGYTF. The CDR3, as DNA: TGTGCCAGCAGTTTGATAGGAGGGACCCTCTATGGCTACACCTTC.

This clonotype showed up just once. This chain uses TRBV27 with TRBJ1-2; no clear D gene. CDR3 size: 15 residues. CDR1 MNHEY and CDR2 SMNVEV come from the germline V gene (reference sequence). V dropped 5 bases and J dropped 1 base, with 14 bases sitting between them. DNA of the CDR3: TGTGCCAGCAGTCCCTTCGGGGAGGTTAACTATGGCTACACCTTC. It specifies CASSPFGEVNYGYTF.

The sample holds a few counts of this clonotype. The rearrangement joins TRBV5-1 to TRBJ2-7; 9 nucleotides agree with TRBD1. From germline, CDR1 is SGHRS and CDR2 YFSETQ. This CDR3 is 15 amino acids long. V shed 4 bases, J shed 3 bases, and the junction held 8 bases outside the gene matches. The CDR3 here is CASSPSGQGFYEQYF. The DNA of the CDR3 is TGCGCCAGCAGCCCTTCGGGACAGGGATTCTACGAGCAGTACTTC.

This clonotype was recorded a few times. The rearrangement uses TRBV24-1 and TRBJ2-5; 8 bases fit TRBD1. Germline V gene lookup returns CDR1 KGHDR and CDR2 SFDVKD. This CDR3 is 15 amino acids long. With V trimmed by 3 bases and J by 4 bases, 6 bases remained unmatched. CDR3 in DNA: TGTGCCACCAGTGATGCCCGCGGGACAGGAGAGACCCAGTACTTC. This gives the protein CATSDARGTGETQYF.

This chain uses TRBV5-1 with TRBJ2-3, with D unresolved. The CDR3 length is 12 residues. The V gene's germline CDR1 is SGHRS and CDR2 YFSETQ. V was pared by 0 bases and J by 5 bases, with 4 bases between. The CDR3, as DNA: TGCGCCAGCAGCTTGGAAGTAGATACGCAGTATTTT. Its protein is CASSLEVDTQYF. The complete variable domain, with remaining parts taken from reference TRBV5-1 and TRBJ2-3, reads KAGVTQTPRYLIKTRGQQVTLSCSPISGHRSVSWYQQTPGQGLQFLFEYFSETQRNKGNFPGRFSGRQFSNSRSEMNVSTLELGDSALYLCASSLEVDTQYFGPGTRLTVL.

The chain is built from TRBV4-1 and TRBJ2-7, with D possibly matching TRBD1 (5 bases). The CDR3 contains 13 residues. The germline CDR1 and CDR2 sequences are MGHRA and YSYEKL. Between the trimmed V and J ends, which lost 4 bases and 5 bases, there was a span of 12 bases. DNA of the CDR3: TGCGCCAGCAGCCGCTCAGGCAGGGACGAGCAGTACTTC. This sequence encodes CASSRSGRDEQYF.

This clonotype was counted a few times. V usage is TRBV4-1 and J usage is TRBJ2-5, with 7 bases fitting TRBD1. With V trimmed by 3 bases and J by 2 bases, 3 bases remained unmatched. The CDR3 length is 14 residues. The germline V gene encodes CDR1 MGHRA and CDR2 YSYEKL. The CDR3, as DNA: TGCGCCAGCAGCCAGCTGACAGGGCAAGAGACCCAGTACTTC. This gives the protein CASSQLTGQETQYF.

In this sample, this clonotype turned up many times. The V and J genes are TRBV14 and TRBJ1-2, with D possibly matching TRBD1 (5 bases). The germline V gene encodes CDR1 SGHDN and CDR2 FVKESK. The CDR3 length is 13 residues. Between the trimmed V and J ends, which lost 1 base and 2 bases, there was a span of 5 bases. CDR3 in DNA: TGTGCCAGCAGCCAAGGGGGCAACTATGGCTACACCTTC. Its protein is CASSQGGNYGYTF.

This clonotype was picked up many times. The chain is built from TRBV5-1 and TRBJ2-1; TRBD2 is a possible D gene (6 bases). This CDR3 spans 13 amino acids. V lost 7 bases and J 9 bases, leaving 17 bases between the germline ends. Germline V gene data show CDR1 as SGHRS and CDR2 as YFSETQ. The CDR3 here is CASPRDPGGEQFF. For the CDR3, the DNA is TGCGCCAGCCCTCGTGACCCCGGGGGTGAGCAGTTCTTC.

The V and J genes are TRBV6-5 and TRBJ2-2, with 7 bases identical to TRBD1. V was pared by 0 bases and J by 0 bases, with 4 bases of the junction left unmatched. This CDR3 spans 17 amino acids. Germline-derived CDR1 and CDR2 are MNHEY and SVGAGI. The CDR3 DNA sequence: TGTGCCAGCAGTTACTCAATTGGGACAGCGAACACCGGGGAGCTGTTTTTT. Translated, it gives CASSYSIGTANTGELFF.

Only a few counts were recorded for this clonotype. The gene calls are TRBV7-2 and TRBJ2-5, with 9 positions matching TRBD1. V lost 3 bases, J lost 4 bases, and 9 bases stayed unmatched. This CDR3 has 16 amino acids. CDR1 SGHTA and CDR2 FQGNSA come from the germline V gene. The CDR3 nucleotides are TGTGCCAGCAGCTTCCTGACAGGGGGGGTGGGAGAGACCCAGTACTTC. It encodes CASSFLTGGVGETQYF.

This clonotype has a handful of counts. V gene TRBV4-1 combines with J gene TRBJ2-1, with D hard to call. The CDR3 has 13 residues. Trimming cost V 9 bases and J 0 bases, with 9 bases left between them. Per germline, CDR1 MGHRA and CDR2 YSYEKL. The CDR3 nucleotides read TGCGCCAGTGCCCTGAACTCCTACAATGAGCAGTTCTTC. It is translated as CASALNSYNEQFF.

This chain connects TRBV7-2 to TRBJ2-7, with D possibly matching TRBD1 (5 bases). The CDR3 consists of 17 residues. Per germline, CDR1 SGHTA and CDR2 FQGNSA. Trimming removed 7 bases from V and 0 bases from J, with 22 bases in between. The CDR3 region is CASTLSPQRQPSYEQYF. For the CDR3, the DNA is TGTGCCAGCACCCTTAGCCCCCAAAGACAGCCCTCCTACGAGCAGTACTTC.

V gene TRBV6-1 combines with J gene TRBJ1-4; D is unresolved. From germline, CDR1 is MNHNS and CDR2 SASEGT. V lost 6 bases and J 0 bases, leaving 11 bases between the germline ends. The CDR3 runs to 15 residues. DNA of the CDR3: TGTGCCAGCAGCTCGAACGGCGCAACTAATGAAAAACTGTTTTTT. Translating gives CASSSNGATNEKLFF.

The chain employs TRBV4-3 and TRBJ1-4, with D unclear. Germline V gives CDR1 LGHNA, CDR2 YSLEER. Trimming took 4 bases from V and 8 from J, leaving 26 bases between them. The CDR3 contains 18 residues. The CDR3 here is CASSLRFVERLAGEKLFF. CDR3 sequence (DNA): TGCGCCAGCAGCCTTCGCTTTGTTGAGCGGTTGGCGGGGGAAAAACTGTTTTTT.

This sequence joins TRBV11-3 and TRBJ2-7; 10 bases line up with TRBD2. Germline V gene lookup returns CDR1 SGHNT and CDR2 YENEEA. The CDR3 contains 19 residues. J was trimmed by 0 bases and V by 3 bases; bases with no gene match: 14. CDR3 DNA: TGTGCCAGCAGCTTCGGCCTAGCGGGGGCCACGCCCCGCTCCTACGAGCAGTACTTC. Translation gives CASSFGLAGATPRSYEQYF.

This clonotype showed up just a few times. This chain links TRBV5-1 with TRBJ1-5, with D possibly TRBD1 on 6 matching bases. Germline CDR1 and CDR2: SGHRS and YFSETQ. The V gene lost 4 bases and the J gene lost 0 bases, with 11 bases spanning the gap. This CDR3 is 15 amino acids long. CDR3 DNA sequence: TGCGCCAGCAGCAAGGACAGTTATAGCAATCAGCCCCAGCATTTT. As protein: CASSKDSYSNQPQHF.

This clonotype showed up many times. CDR3 sequence reads: CASSLGAGNTIYF. The CDR3 DNA reads TGCGCCAGCAGCTTGGGGGCTGGAAACACCATATATTTT. The chain carries TRBV5-1 and TRBJ1-3, with no clear D. The CDR3 is 13 residues long. V gave up 0 bases and J gave up 2 bases, with 3 bases separating them. Per the germline V gene, CDR1 is SGHRS and CDR2 is YFSETQ.

This chain joins TRBV6-1 and TRBJ1-1; D is possibly TRBD1 (5 bases). V was pared by 5 bases and J by 1 base, with 11 bases between. CDR1 MNHNS and CDR2 SASEGT come from the germline V gene. CDR3 length: 14 amino acids. The CDR3 DNA is TGTGCCAGCAGTCCCCGGGGCCGGAACACTGAAGCTTTCTTT. Its protein is CASSPRGRNTEAFF.

A few counts support this clonotype. The chain employs TRBV12-3 or TRBV12-4 and TRBJ1-1, with D possibly being TRBD1 (6 bases). This CDR3 comprises 13 residues. V was pared by 1 base and J by 11 bases, with 14 bases between. The chain's CDR3 is CASSLGAGAGAFF. The CDR3 coding sequence is TGTGCCAGCAGTTTAGGGGCGGGGGCTGGCGCTTTCTTT.

The chain joins TRBV7-6 to TRBJ2-3; 12 bases line up with TRBD2. The V gene end was trimmed by 2 bases and the J gene end by 6 bases; junction bases not matched to a gene: 12. CDR1 is SGHVS and CDR2 is FNYEAQ in the germline V gene. The CDR3 runs 18 residues. CDR3 region: CASSLSRTSGDLTDTQYF. In nucleotides, the CDR3 is TGTGCCAGCAGCTTATCAAGGACTAGCGGGGACCTGACGGATACGCAGTATTTT.

Here the CDR3 reads CASSFRTGENEQFF. DNA for the CDR3: TGTGCCAGCAGCTTTCGGACAGGGGAGAATGAGCAGTTCTTC. The V call is TRBV7-6, the J call TRBJ2-1; 9 bases align to TRBD1. With 3 bases clipped from V and 7 bases from J, the junction kept 4 bases outside the gene matches. CDR3 length: 14 residues. Germline lookup yields CDR1 SGHVS and CDR2 FNYEAQ.

The sample holds a few counts of this clonotype. The CDR3 region has the DNA TGTGCCAGCAGCTCGAGGACGACGGCAACTAATGAAAAACTGTTTTTT. Protein sequence: CASSSRTTATNEKLFF. The rearrangement links TRBV7-9 to TRBJ1-4; no firm D call. Germline V gives CDR1 SEHNR, CDR2 FQNEAQ (reference sequence). The length of the CDR3 is 16 residues. Trimming shortened V by 4 bases and J by 0 bases, and 12 bases separated the two germline ends.